This TCR beta chain is from a study of T cell responses to AZD1222 COVID-19 vaccine. General study findings and limits: Mostly white British, mostly female donors; authors suggested clonal diversity may be underestimated.

TCRdb's table, derived via immunoSEQ multiplex PCR, lists solely in-frame clones and lacks some. Of under 200,000 clones in the sample, approximately 87% were seen once. As for this clone: Antigen: not known.

V was pared by 3 bases and J by 4 bases, with 4 bases of the junction left unmatched. This CDR3 is built from 13 residues. From germline, CDR1 is GTSNPN and CDR2 SVGIG (reference sequence). Sequences were derived from peripheral blood, sampled 28 days after the second AZD1222 dose. The chain uses TRBV30 and TRBJ2-7; 9 bases line up with TRBD1. The receptor's source is an adult who received the AZD1222 COVID-19 vaccine. This chain's CDR3 is CAWRDRGAYEQYF. The CDR3, as DNA: TGTGCCTGGAGGGACAGGGGAGCGTACGAGCAGTACTTC.